This T cell receptor beta chain appears in the sequencing data of a study of T cell responses to AZD1222 COVID-19 vaccine. Trimming stripped 4 bases from V and 0 bases from J, with 22 bases between. CDR1 and CDR2 from the germline V gene are KGHSH and LQKENI. This CDR3 has 20 residues. Measured with immunoSEQ multiplex PCR; TCRdb has only the in-frame clones, and not every one. The sample carries 95,000 to 100,000 clones, approximately 84% recorded once. A note on this clone: Its antigen is unknown.

Broader study findings: CD4 TCRs covered the whole spike, strongest at regions 160-218 and 743-854. Of spike-specific TCRs, nearly half reportedly target regions left unmutated in variants. All repertoire sampling was performed exclusively after the peak T cell response.

This clonotype was obtained from an adult who received the AZD1222 COVID-19 vaccine. Here the sequenced sample was peripheral blood, taken 28 days after the second AZD1222 dose. The rearrangement joins TRBV18 to TRBJ2-6, with D maybe TRBD1 (6 bases). In DNA form, the CDR3 reads TGTGCCAGCTCACGTTTAGGATTAGGACAGATGAGCTCTGGGGCCAACGTCCTGACTTTC. It encodes CASSRLGLGQMSSGANVLTF.